The clone carrying this T cell receptor beta chain has a handful of counts. V shed 6 bases and J 1 base; nucleotides not matched to a gene: 10. The CDR3 totals 16 residues. The data originate from a study of identical twins. Each CDR3 protein is one row after TCRdb ran MiXCR on the 5' RACE reads. The sample shows more than 1.5 million distinct CDR3 sequences, under 35% of them seen only once. The rearrangement links TRBV12-3 or TRBV12-4 to TRBJ2-3, with 7 bases identical to TRBD2. Sequenced sample: cord blood. This TCR derives from a newborn girl in good health. The CDR3 is CASSRLLAEGTDTQYF. The DNA for the CDR3 is TGTGCCAGCAGCCGCCTCCTAGCGGAGGGCACAGATACGCAGTATTTT.